The sample holds one count of the clone carrying this TCR beta chain. Its antigen is not identified. This sample was taken from a study of cytomegalovirus exposure and HLA in healthy donors. Broader study findings: A few V segments could not be told apart, such as TRBV6-2 and TRBV6-3, and were left out. In a later analysis, the majority of CMV-associated beta chains seemingly showed HLA restriction. The study flagged roughly 160 TCR beta chains as cytomegalovirus-associated. Common viral pathogens were later found to be apparently linked to several of the most significant clusters.

The CDR3 contains 13 residues. The V and J ends lost 7 bases and 7 bases, in that order; junction bases with no gene match: 7. Looked up from germline, CDR1 is SNHLY and CDR2 is FYNNEI. Primers: 60 Vbeta forward and 13 Jbeta reverse. Data came from immunoSEQ multiplex PCR; TCRdb stores just in-frame clones and leaves some out. The sample records about 140,000 clones, 80% being singletons. Sequencing used PBMCs. The V gene is TRBV2, the J gene TRBJ2-1; 7 nucleotides agree with TRBD1. The source of this sequence is a man in his thirties or forties in good health and CMV-seronegative. The CDR3 is CASTLDRVNEQFF. For the CDR3, the DNA is TGTGCCAGCACCCTCGACAGGGTGAATGAGCAGTTCTTC. Based on the CDR3 plus reference TRBV2 and TRBJ2-1, the full variable domain is EPEVTQTPSHQVTQMGQEVILRCVPISNHLYFYWYRQILGQKVEFLVSFYNNEISEKSEIFDDQFSVERPDGSNFTLKIRSTKLEDSAMYFCASTLDRVNEQFFGPGTRLTVL.